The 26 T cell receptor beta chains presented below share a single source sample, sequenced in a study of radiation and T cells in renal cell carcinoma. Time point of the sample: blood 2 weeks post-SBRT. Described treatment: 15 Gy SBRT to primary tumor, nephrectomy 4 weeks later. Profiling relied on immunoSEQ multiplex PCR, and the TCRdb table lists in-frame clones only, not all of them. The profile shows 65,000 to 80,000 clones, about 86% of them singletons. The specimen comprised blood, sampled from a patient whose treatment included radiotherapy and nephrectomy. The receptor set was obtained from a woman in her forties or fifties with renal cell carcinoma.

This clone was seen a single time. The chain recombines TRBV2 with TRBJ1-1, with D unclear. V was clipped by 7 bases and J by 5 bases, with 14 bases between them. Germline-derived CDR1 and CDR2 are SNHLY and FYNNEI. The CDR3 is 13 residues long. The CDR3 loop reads CASTSEVWTEAFF. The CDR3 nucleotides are TGTGCCAGCACCTCCGAGGTTTGGACTGAAGCTTTCTTT.

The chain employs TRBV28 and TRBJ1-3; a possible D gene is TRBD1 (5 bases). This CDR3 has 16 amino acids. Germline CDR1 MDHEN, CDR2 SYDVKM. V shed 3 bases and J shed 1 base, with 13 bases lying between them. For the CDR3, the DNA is TGTGCCAGCAGTTTGTGGAGGGGTATATCTGGAAACACCATATATTTT. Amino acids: CASSLWRGISGNTIYF. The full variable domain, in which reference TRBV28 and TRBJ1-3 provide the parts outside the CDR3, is DVKVTQSSRYLVKRTGEKVFLECVQDMDHENMFWYRQDPGLGLRLIYFSYDVKMKEKGDIPEGYSVSREKKERFSLILESASTNQTSMYLCASSLWRGISGNTIYFGEGSWLTVV.

As DNA, the CDR3 is TGCGCCAGCAGCTTGGAGGCAGGGGAGCAGTTCTTC. Protein product: CASSLEAGEQFF. The chain carries TRBV5-1 and TRBJ2-1; possibly TRBD1 for D (5 bases). CDR1 is SGHRS, CDR2 YFSETQ, per germline. The CDR3 has 12 amino acids. The V and J ends lost 0 bases and 10 bases respectively, with 8 bases between them.

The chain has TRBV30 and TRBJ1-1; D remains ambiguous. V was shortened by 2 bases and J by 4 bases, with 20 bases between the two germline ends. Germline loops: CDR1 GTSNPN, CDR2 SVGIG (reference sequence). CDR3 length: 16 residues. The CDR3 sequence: CAWSSPLLSESTEAFF. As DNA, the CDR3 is TGTGCCTGGAGTTCTCCCCTTCTGAGCGAAAGCACTGAAGCTTTCTTT.

As DNA, the CDR3 is TGCAGCGTTGGACAGGGTCGGGCTAATGAAAAACTGTTTTTT. This encodes CSVGQGRANEKLFF. This chain uses TRBV29-1 with TRBJ1-4, with 7 positions matching TRBD1. Unmatched junction bases numbered 5, after V lost 4 bases and J lost 3 bases. From germline, CDR1 is SQVTM and CDR2 ANQGSEA. The CDR3 has 14 amino acids.

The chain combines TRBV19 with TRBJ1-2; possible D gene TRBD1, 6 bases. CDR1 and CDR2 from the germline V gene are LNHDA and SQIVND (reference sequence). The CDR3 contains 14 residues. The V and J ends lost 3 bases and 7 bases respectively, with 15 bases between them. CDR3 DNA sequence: TGTGCCAGTAGTATTGAATCGGGGGGCTCTGGCTACACCTTC. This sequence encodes CASSIESGGSGYTF.

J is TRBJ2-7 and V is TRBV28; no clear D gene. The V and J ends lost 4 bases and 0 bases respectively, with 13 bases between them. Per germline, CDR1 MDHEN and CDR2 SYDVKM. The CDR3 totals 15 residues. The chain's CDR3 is CASSSGQRSSYEQYF. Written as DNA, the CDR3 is TGTGCCAGCAGTTCCGGGCAGAGGAGCTCCTACGAGCAGTACTTC. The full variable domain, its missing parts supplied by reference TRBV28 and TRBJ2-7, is DVKVTQSSRYLVKRTGEKVFLECVQDMDHENMFWYRQDPGLGLRLIYFSYDVKMKEKGDIPEGYSVSREKKERFSLILESASTNQTSMYLCASSSGQRSSYEQYFGPGTRLTVT.

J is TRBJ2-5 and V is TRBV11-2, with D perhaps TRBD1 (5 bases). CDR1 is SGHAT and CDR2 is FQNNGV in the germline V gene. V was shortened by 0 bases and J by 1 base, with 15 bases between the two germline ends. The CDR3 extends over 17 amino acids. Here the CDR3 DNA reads TGTGCCAGCAGCTTAGATTATAGGTTGGGGCCCCAAGAGACCCAGTACTTC. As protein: CASSLDYRLGPQETQYF. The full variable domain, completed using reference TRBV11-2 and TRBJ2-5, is EAGVAQSPRYKIIEKRQSVAFWCNPISGHATLYWYQQILGQGPKLLIQFQNNGVVDDSQLPKDRFSAERLKGVDSTLKIQPAKLEDSAVYLCASSLDYRLGPQETQYFGPGTRLLVL.

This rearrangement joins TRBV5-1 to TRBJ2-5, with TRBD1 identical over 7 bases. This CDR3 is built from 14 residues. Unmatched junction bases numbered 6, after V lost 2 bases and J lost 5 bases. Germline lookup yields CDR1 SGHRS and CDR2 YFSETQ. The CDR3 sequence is CASSFTGVGETQYF. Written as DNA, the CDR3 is TGCGCCAGCAGCTTTACAGGGGTGGGGGAGACCCAGTACTTC.

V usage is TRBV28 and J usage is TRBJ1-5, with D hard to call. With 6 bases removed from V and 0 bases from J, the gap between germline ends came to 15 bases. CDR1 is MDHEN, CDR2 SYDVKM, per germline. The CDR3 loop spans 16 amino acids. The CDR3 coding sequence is TGTGCCAGCAGGCTGCAAGGCGACTATAGCAATCAGCCCCAGCATTTT. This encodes CASRLQGDYSNQPQHF.

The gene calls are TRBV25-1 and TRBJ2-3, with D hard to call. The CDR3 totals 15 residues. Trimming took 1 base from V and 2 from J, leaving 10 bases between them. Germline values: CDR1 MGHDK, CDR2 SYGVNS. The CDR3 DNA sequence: TGTGCCAGCAGTGAATTTGACAAAGTCACAGATACGCAGTATTTT. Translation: CASSEFDKVTDTQYF.

CDR3 sequence (DNA): TGTGCCATCGCGGGGACGAGCACAGATACGCAGTATTTT. Translated, it gives CAIAGTSTDTQYF. The rearrangement uses TRBV19 and TRBJ2-3; possibly TRBD2 for D (6 bases). Germline V lookup: CDR1 LNHDA, CDR2 SQIVND (reference sequence). V lost 10 bases, J lost 0 bases, and 11 bases lay in between. The CDR3 length is 13 residues.

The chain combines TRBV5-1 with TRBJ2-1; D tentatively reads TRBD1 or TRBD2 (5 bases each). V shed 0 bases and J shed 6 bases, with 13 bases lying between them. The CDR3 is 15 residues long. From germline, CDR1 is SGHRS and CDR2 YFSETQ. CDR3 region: CASSLGQPGRNEQFF. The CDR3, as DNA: TGCGCCAGCAGCTTGGGACAACCGGGGCGCAATGAGCAGTTCTTC.

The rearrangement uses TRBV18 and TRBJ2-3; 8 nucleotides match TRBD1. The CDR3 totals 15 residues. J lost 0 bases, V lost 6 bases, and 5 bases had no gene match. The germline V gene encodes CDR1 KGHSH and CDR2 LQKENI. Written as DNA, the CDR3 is TGTGCCAGCTCCCGCGACAGGGGTAGCACAGATACGCAGTATTTT. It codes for CASSRDRGSTDTQYF.

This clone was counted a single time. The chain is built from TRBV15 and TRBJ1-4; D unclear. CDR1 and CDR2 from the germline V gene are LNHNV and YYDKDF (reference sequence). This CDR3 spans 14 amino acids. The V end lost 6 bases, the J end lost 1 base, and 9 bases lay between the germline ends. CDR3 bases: TGTGCCACCAGGGGTCGGAGAACTAATGAAAAACTGTTTTTT. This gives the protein CATRGRRTNEKLFF.

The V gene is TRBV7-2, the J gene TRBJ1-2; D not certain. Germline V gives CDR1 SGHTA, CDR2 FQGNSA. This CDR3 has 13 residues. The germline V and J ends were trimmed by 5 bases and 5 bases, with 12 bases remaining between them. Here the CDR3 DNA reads TGTGCCAGCAGCCTAGGACGAAATTATGGCTACACCTTC. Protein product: CASSLGRNYGYTF. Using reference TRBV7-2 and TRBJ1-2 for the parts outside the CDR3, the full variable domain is GAGVSQSPSNKVTEKGKDVELRCDPISGHTALYWYRQSLGQGLEFLIYFQGNSAPDKSGLPSDRFSAERTGGSVSTLTIQRTQQEDSAVYLCASSLGRNYGYTFGSGTRLTVV.

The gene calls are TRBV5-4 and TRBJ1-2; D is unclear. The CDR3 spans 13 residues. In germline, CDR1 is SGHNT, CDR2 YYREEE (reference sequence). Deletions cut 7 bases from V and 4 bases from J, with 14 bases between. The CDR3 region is CASATPPGYGYTF. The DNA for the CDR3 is TGTGCCAGCGCCACCCCCCCGGGCTATGGCTACACCTTC.

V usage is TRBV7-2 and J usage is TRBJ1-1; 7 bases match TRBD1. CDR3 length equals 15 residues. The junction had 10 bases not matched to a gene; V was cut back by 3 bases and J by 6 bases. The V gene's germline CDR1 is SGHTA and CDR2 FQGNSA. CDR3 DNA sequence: TGTGCCAGCAGCTTGTCGAGGGGGCGGAGGGCTGAAGCTTTCTTT. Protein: CASSLSRGRRAEAFF. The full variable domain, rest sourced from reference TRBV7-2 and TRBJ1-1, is GAGVSQSPSNKVTEKGKDVELRCDPISGHTALYWYRQSLGQGLEFLIYFQGNSAPDKSGLPSDRFSAERTGGSVSTLTIQRTQQEDSAVYLCASSLSRGRRAEAFFGQGTRLTVV.

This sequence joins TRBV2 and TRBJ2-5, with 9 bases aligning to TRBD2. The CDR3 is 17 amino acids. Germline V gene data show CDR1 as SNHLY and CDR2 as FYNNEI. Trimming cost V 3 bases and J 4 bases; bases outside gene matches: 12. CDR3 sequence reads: CASSEGAGGIKRETQYF. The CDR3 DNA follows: TGTGCCAGCAGTGAGGGGGCGGGAGGGATAAAGAGAGAGACCCAGTACTTC. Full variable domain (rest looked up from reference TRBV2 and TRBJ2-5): EPEVTQTPSHQVTQMGQEVILRCVPISNHLYFYWYRQILGQKVEFLVSFYNNEISEKSEIFDDQFSVERPDGSNFTLKIRSTKLEDSAMYFCASSEGAGGIKRETQYFGPGTRLLVL.

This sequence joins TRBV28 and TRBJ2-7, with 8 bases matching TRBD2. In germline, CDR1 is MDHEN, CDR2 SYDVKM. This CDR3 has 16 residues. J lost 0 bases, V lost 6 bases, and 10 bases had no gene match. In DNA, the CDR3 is TGTGCCAGCAGCTCGGAACTAGCGGTTAGCTCCTACGAGCAGTACTTC. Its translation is CASSSELAVSSYEQYF.

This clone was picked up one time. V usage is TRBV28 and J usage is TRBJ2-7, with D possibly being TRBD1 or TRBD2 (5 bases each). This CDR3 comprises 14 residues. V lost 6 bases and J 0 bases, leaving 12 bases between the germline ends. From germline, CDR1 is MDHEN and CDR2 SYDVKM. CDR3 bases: TGTGCCAGCAGCCAGCCGGGGCTCTCCTACGAGCAGTACTTC. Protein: CASSQPGLSYEQYF.

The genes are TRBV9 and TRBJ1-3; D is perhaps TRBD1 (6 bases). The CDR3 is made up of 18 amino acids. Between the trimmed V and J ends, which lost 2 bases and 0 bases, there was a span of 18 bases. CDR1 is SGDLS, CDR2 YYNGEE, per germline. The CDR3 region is CASSVGGGGALSGNTIYF. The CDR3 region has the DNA TGTGCCAGCAGCGTCGGGGGAGGGGGTGCTCTCTCTGGAAACACCATATATTTT.

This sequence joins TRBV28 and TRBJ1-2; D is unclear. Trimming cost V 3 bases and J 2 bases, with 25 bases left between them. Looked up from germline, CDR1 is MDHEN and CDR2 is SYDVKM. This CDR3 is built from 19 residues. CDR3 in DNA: TGTGCCAGCAGTTTTGCACTATTGATTGGGGAGGACTCGAACTATGGCTACACCTTC. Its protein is CASSFALLIGEDSNYGYTF.

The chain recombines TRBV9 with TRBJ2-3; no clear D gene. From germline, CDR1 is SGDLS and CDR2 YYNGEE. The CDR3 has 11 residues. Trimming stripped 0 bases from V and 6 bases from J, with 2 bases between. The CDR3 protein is CASSVADTQYF. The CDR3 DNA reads TGTGCCAGCAGCGTAGCTGATACGCAGTATTTT.

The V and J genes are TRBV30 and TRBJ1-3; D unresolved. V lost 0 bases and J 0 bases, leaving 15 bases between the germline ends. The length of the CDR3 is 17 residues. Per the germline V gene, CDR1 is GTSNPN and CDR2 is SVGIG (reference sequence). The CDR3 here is CAWSVARSDSSGNTIYF. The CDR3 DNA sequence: TGTGCCTGGAGTGTAGCGCGGAGCGATAGCTCTGGAAACACCATATATTTT.

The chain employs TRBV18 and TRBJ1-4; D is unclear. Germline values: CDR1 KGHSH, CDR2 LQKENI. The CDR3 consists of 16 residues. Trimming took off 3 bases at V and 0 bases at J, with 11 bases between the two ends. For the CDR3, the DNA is TGTGCCAGCTCACCTCCGGACCCGGCAACTAATGAAAAACTGTTTTTT. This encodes CASSPPDPATNEKLFF. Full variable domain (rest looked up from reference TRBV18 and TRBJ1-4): NAGVMQNPRHLVRRRGQEARLRCSPMKGHSHVYWYRQLPEEGLKFMVYLQKENIIDESGMPKERFSAEFPKEGPSILRIQQVVRGDSAAYFCASSPPDPATNEKLFFGSGTQLSVL.